The TCR beta chain under discussion was sequenced for a study of blood T cell repertoires in COVID-19 (TCRdb year 2020). In terms of the full investigation: Samples covering the acute and convalescent phases of COVID-19 were provided by collaborators in the United States, Italy and Spain. The samples were drawn from two sources: the first 160 participants of the ongoing ImmuneRACE study, and 950 to 1,500 subjects contributed by 6 global collaborators. A de-identified subject ID, COVID-19 status, age in years and sex were almost always included in the sample metadata. HLA class I and class II types, where available, came from metadata supplied by the sample provider rather than from assay-based typing. A freely available public database, intended as a resource for researchers studying the immune response to SARS-CoV-2, is where the repertoires were released. The material from the prospective study consisted of cDNA or gDNA derived from T cells, B-cell-depleted T cells, or PBMCs. Deeply sampled blood TCRbeta repertoires from subjects exposed to, actively infected with, or recovered from COVID-19 were included in the dataset. Summary of the overall study and its limitations: How much clinical and demographic metadata was included differed by source and by participant, and the metadata was provided uncurated.

In Seattle, one collaborating source enrolled patients while the infection was active and tracked those patients longitudinally over the course of disease. Each collaborating institution followed its own protocols to collect whole blood in K2EDTA tubes. Collaborator samples were shipped for TCRbeta analysis as frozen whole blood, isolated PBMCs, or DNA extracted from either sample type. As for this clone: Its antigen has not been determined. No base quality information exists; no much larger clone differs at one position.

TCRbeta CDR3 regions were amplified from genomic DNA using the immunoSEQ Assay, a bias-controlled multiplex PCR. The study's processing was this. The number of nucleated cells in each sample was estimated by amplification of reference gene primers within the assay. To quantify the absolute abundance of each unique TCRbeta CDR3 rearrangement, sequence reads were collapsed and filtered. For each sample, productive Simpson clonality was calculated by taking the square root of Simpson's diversity index across productive rearrangements. The clones in this table, taken by TCRdb from immuneACCESS, are in-frame only. Not every clone is retained; where verified, under half of the shortfall comes from an unresolved V gene, and the cause of the rest is unknown. The V and J calls and clone size were taken over from that table, and D and trimming were inferred from the DNA. This sample gives roughly 220,000 clones in total; 75% to 85% of them show up just once. The top ten clones comprise roughly 8.2% of the sample.

The CDR3 starts with the cysteine, ends with the phenylalanine, and has 16 residues. Solely the CDR3 DNA is kept, with 48 bases framed from the first base. V is trimmed back by 4 bases and J by 1 base, and the junction contains 8 bases that no gene match accounts for. The germline V gene specifies MNHNS as CDR1 and SASEGT as CDR2. The sequence derives from a woman aged 80 or over with COVID-19, enrolled during active disease. The V and J segments used are TRBV6-1 and TRBJ1-1, and 8 junction bases match TRBD1. Sequencing was carried out using peripheral blood. The CDR3 has the sequence CASSAGRDRRNTEAFF. The sequenced DNA: TGTGCCAGCAGTGCCGGCCGGGACAGGAGGAACACTGAAGCTTTCTTT.